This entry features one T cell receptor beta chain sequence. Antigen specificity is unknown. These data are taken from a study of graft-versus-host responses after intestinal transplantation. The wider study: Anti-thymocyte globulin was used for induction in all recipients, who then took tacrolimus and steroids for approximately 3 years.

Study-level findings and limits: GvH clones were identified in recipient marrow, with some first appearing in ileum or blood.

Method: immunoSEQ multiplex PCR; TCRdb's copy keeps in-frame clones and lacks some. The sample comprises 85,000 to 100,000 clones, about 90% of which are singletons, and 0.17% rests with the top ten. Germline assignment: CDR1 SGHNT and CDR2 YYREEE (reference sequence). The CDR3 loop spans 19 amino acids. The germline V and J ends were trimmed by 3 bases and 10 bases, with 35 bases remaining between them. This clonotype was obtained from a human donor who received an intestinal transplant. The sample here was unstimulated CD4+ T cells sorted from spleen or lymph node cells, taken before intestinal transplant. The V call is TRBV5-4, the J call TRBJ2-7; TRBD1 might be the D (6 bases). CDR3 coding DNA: TGTGCCAGCAGCTCCCTTTTAAGAAACTCCGGGACACCGAGGGAGAGACAGTACTTC. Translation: CASSSLLRNSGTPRERQYF.